The 25 T cell receptor beta chains listed next were all sequenced from one sample in a study of OX40 agonist ivuxolimab in advanced cancers. The method was immunoSEQ multiplex PCR; TCRdb's version includes in-frame clones alone and lacks a portion of them. In the table there are roughly 70,000 clones, 85% of which are singletons. Source: CD4+ or CD8+ T cells sorted from blood, taken in a trial of the OX40 agonist ivuxolimab. The receptor set was obtained from an adult with an advanced solid tumor such as melanoma, head and neck, liver or kidney cancer.

The J gene is TRBJ2-2, the V gene TRBV5-1; maybe TRBD1 (6 bases). The CDR3 extends over 15 amino acids. CDR1 is SGHRS, CDR2 YFSETQ, per germline. The germline V and J ends were trimmed by 0 bases and 0 bases, with 6 bases remaining between them. CDR3 amino acids: CASSLAGANTGELFF. As DNA, the CDR3 is TGCGCCAGCAGCTTGGCAGGGGCGAACACCGGGGAGCTGTTTTTT.

V usage is TRBV5-1 and J usage is TRBJ1-6, with 10 bases matching TRBD1. CDR1 is SGHRS, CDR2 YFSETQ, per germline. The length of the CDR3 is 16 residues. With 1 base clipped from V and 7 bases from J, the junction kept 5 bases outside the gene matches. The CDR3 spells CASSLLTGGVNSPLHF. The DNA for the CDR3 is TGCGCCAGCAGCTTGCTGACAGGGGGCGTCAATTCACCCCTCCACTTT.

The rearrangement joins TRBV6-1 to TRBJ1-2, with a possible D match to TRBD1 (6 bases). Germline CDR1 reads MNHNS; CDR2 reads SASEGT. With 8 bases removed from V and 5 bases from J, the gap between germline ends came to 21 bases. The CDR3 is made up of 15 amino acids. The chain's CDR3 is CASARQADLLYGYTF. Here the CDR3 DNA reads TGTGCCAGCGCTAGACAGGCTGACCTTCTATATGGCTACACCTTC.

This chain connects TRBV28 to TRBJ1-1, with 10 bases lining up with TRBD1. CDR1 is MDHEN, CDR2 SYDVKM, per germline. This CDR3 contains 16 residues. J gave up 6 bases and V 5 bases, and 12 bases lay outside the gene matches. The CDR3 here is CASSPGGQGFKSEAFF. The CDR3 DNA reads as TGTGCCAGCAGTCCCGGGGGACAGGGGTTTAAATCTGAAGCTTTCTTT.

This chain uses TRBV18 with TRBJ1-5; 8 bases agree with TRBD1. Germline lookup yields CDR1 KGHSH and CDR2 LQKENI. The trim removed 4 bases at V and 4 bases at J, leaving 3 bases unmatched. CDR3 length equals 14 residues. The CDR3: CASSRGQGNQPQHF. CDR3 nucleotide sequence: TGTGCCAGCTCACGAGGACAGGGAAATCAGCCCCAGCATTTT. Using reference TRBV18 and TRBJ1-5 for the parts outside the CDR3, the full variable domain is NAGVMQNPRHLVRRRGQEARLRCSPMKGHSHVYWYRQLPEEGLKFMVYLQKENIIDESGMPKERFSAEFPKEGPSILRIQQVVRGDSAAYFCASSRGQGNQPQHFGDGTRLSIL.

The chain couples TRBV15 to TRBJ2-5; 7 nucleotides match TRBD1. V shed 2 bases and J 3 bases; nucleotides not matched to a gene: 6. Germline lookup yields CDR1 LNHNV and CDR2 YYDKDF (reference sequence). The CDR3 contains 15 residues. CDR3 sequence (DNA): TGTGCCACCAGCAGATGGAACGACAGGGAAGAGACCCAGTACTTC. Amino acid sequence: CATSRWNDREETQYF.

This chain uses TRBV6-6 with TRBJ2-7; either TRBD1 or TRBD2 may fit D (5 bases each). V shed 6 bases and J shed 7 bases, with 13 bases lying between them. The CDR3 length is 12 residues. Germline CDR1 and CDR2: MNHNY and SVGAGI (reference sequence). The CDR3 coding sequence is TGTGCCAGCAGCCTCGGGACGGCGGAGCAGTACTTC. Translated: CASSLGTAEQYF.

This clone was counted once. The genes are TRBV5-6 and TRBJ2-2; 10 bases are a match to TRBD1. Germline V lookup: CDR1 SGHDT, CDR2 YYEEEE. The CDR3 sequence is 16 residues long. J gave up 4 bases and V 0 bases, and 3 bases lay outside the gene matches. The CDR3 loop reads CASSLVGQGTTGELFF. CDR3 sequence (DNA): TGTGCCAGCAGCTTGGTGGGACAGGGGACCACCGGGGAGCTGTTTTTT.

The chain employs TRBV30 and TRBJ2-1, with TRBD2 identical over 7 bases. This CDR3 has 14 amino acids. Germline-derived CDR1 and CDR2 are GTSNPN and SVGIG (reference sequence). Losses at the gene ends were 0 bases for V and 5 bases for J; bases not matched to a gene: 4. The CDR3 DNA follows: TGTGCCTGGAGTGTGGGTGGGGGGGACAATGAGCAGTTCTTC. Protein product: CAWSVGGGDNEQFF.

The chain couples TRBV5-1 to TRBJ2-7; D is unclear. This CDR3 region has 16 residues. Deletions cut 0 bases from V and 3 bases from J, with 16 bases between. CDR1 SGHRS and CDR2 YFSETQ come from the germline V gene. The CDR3 region is CASSLGLRSLLYEQYF. CDR3 sequence (DNA): TGCGCCAGCAGCTTGGGACTCCGCAGCCTCCTCTACGAGCAGTACTTC.

The rearrangement links TRBV6-1 to TRBJ2-1; 10 nucleotides line up with TRBD2. V dropped 2 bases and J dropped 3; count of bases not matched to a gene: 4. Germline V gene data show CDR1 as MNHNS and CDR2 as SASEGT. The CDR3 length is 16 residues. The CDR3, as DNA: TGTGCCAGCAGTGAAAGTCTAGCGGGGGTCTACAATGAGCAGTTCTTC. The encoded protein is CASSESLAGVYNEQFF.

The chain couples TRBV7-3 to TRBJ1-6, with D possibly matching TRBD1 (5 bases). Germline V lookup: CDR1 SGHTA, CDR2 FQGTGA. Trimming shortened V by 5 bases and J by 9 bases, and 14 bases separated the two germline ends. The CDR3 sequence is 14 residues long. This chain's CDR3 is CASSPGGRGSPLHF. The CDR3 DNA follows: TGTGCCAGCAGCCCCGGGGGAAGGGGTTCACCCCTCCACTTT. The complete variable domain, with remaining parts taken from reference TRBV7-3 and TRBJ1-6, reads GAGVSQTPSNKVTEKGKYVELRCDPISGHTALYWYRQSLGQGPEFLIYFQGTGAADDSGLPNDRFFAVRPEGSVSTLKIQRTERGDSAVYLCASSPGGRGSPLHFGNGTRLTVT.

This rearrangement joins TRBV7-6 to TRBJ1-4; TRBD1 aligns across 10 bases. This CDR3 comprises 18 residues. The trim removed 5 bases at V and 0 bases at J, leaving 9 bases unmatched. Germline values: CDR1 SGHVS, CDR2 FNYEAQ. The CDR3 DNA sequence: TGTGCCAGCAGCCCCCGGGACAGGGGATTTGCAACTAATGAAAAACTGTTTTTT. Translating it yields CASSPRDRGFATNEKLFF.

V gene TRBV30 combines with J gene TRBJ2-3; 8 bases fit TRBD2. Germline CDR1 and CDR2: GTSNPN and SVGIG (reference sequence). J lost 7 bases, V lost 5 bases, and 5 bases had no gene match. This CDR3 spans 12 amino acids. As DNA, the CDR3 is TGTGCCTGGGTAGCGGGACTCCATACGCAGTATTTT. This translates into CAWVAGLHTQYF.

Comments on this clone: This sample also contains other DNA sequences that code for the same CDR3. The chain is built from TRBV5-1 and TRBJ1-2; 7 bases agree with TRBD1. CDR3 size: 15 residues. The V and J ends lost 6 bases and 2 bases, in that order; junction bases with no gene match: 10. Germline V gives CDR1 SGHRS, CDR2 YFSETQ. The CDR3 reads CASIDRDSPNYGYTF. The DNA for the CDR3 is TGCGCCAGCATTGATCGGGACAGCCCCAACTATGGCTACACCTTC.

V is TRBV5-1 and J is TRBJ2-3; unclear D gene. The V end lost 3 bases, the J end lost 3 bases, and 2 bases lay between the germline ends. The CDR3 spans 11 residues. Germline CDR1 SGHRS, CDR2 YFSETQ. This chain's CDR3 is CASSSTDTQYF. CDR3 DNA: TGCGCCAGCAGCTCGACAGATACGCAGTATTTT.

The chain combines TRBV5-1 with TRBJ1-1; 8 nucleotides agree with TRBD1. CDR1 and CDR2 (germline): SGHRS, YFSETQ. The CDR3 loop spans 14 amino acids. J was trimmed by 4 bases and V by 0 bases; bases with no gene match: 2. CDR3 amino acids: CASSLDRGATEAFF. CDR3 nucleotide sequence: TGCGCCAGCAGCTTGGACAGGGGGGCCACTGAAGCTTTCTTT.

The chain joins TRBV11-3 to TRBJ1-1, with unresolved D. Per germline, CDR1 SGHNT and CDR2 YENEEA. The CDR3 extends over 13 amino acids. With 0 bases removed from V and 5 bases from J, the gap between germline ends came to 7 bases. CDR3 nucleotides: TGTGCCAGCAGCTTAGATGCGAGAACTGAAGCTTTCTTT. It yields the protein CASSLDARTEAFF.

V is TRBV28 and J is TRBJ1-2; D possibly corresponds to TRBD1 (5 bases). The germline V gene encodes CDR1 MDHEN and CDR2 SYDVKM. This CDR3 comprises 14 residues. Trimming took 3 bases from V and 8 from J, leaving 16 bases between them. CDR3 nucleotides: TGTGCCAGCAGTTTTTGGGGCGGTACTTTGGGCTACACCTTC. It specifies CASSFWGGTLGYTF.

This CDR3 is CASTYRPTDTQYF. CDR3 sequence (DNA): TGTGCCAGTACCTACCGCCCCACAGATACGCAGTATTTT. The genes are TRBV19 and TRBJ2-3; no clear D. The CDR3 runs 13 residues. Germline CDR1 and CDR2: LNHDA and SQIVND (reference sequence). Trimming took off 7 bases at V and 2 bases at J, with 10 bases between the two ends.

V usage is TRBV6-4 and J usage is TRBJ1-2; 8 nucleotides align to TRBD1. CDR1 and CDR2 from the germline V gene are MRHNA and SNTAGT. The V and J ends lost 2 bases and 8 bases, in that order; junction bases with no gene match: 10. The CDR3 runs to 15 residues. The CDR3 region has the DNA TGTGCCAGCAGTGACCAAGACAGGGGATTGGGGGGCTACACCTTC. It is translated as CASSDQDRGLGGYTF.

The genes are TRBV5-5 and TRBJ1-5; unclear D gene. Germline V gives CDR1 SGHKS, CDR2 YYEKEE (reference sequence). V lost 4 bases and J 7 bases, leaving 24 bases between the germline ends. The CDR3 has 17 amino acids. As DNA, the CDR3 is TGTGCCAGCAGCCTCAGTCGAATGCGAAGTCTAGGCCAGCCCCAGCATTTT. Residues: CASSLSRMRSLGQPQHF.

V usage is TRBV28 and J usage is TRBJ2-6, with 7 bases fitting TRBD2. Trimming took 6 bases from V and 1 from J; bases not matched to a gene: 6. The CDR3 extends over 16 amino acids. Germline assignment: CDR1 MDHEN and CDR2 SYDVKM. The CDR3 nucleotides are TGTGCCAGCAGCCTATCGGGGGGATCTGGGGCCAACGTCCTGACTTTC. As protein: CASSLSGGSGANVLTF.

This chain connects TRBV4-3 to TRBJ1-3; a weak D match, TRBD1 (5 bases). The CDR3 consists of 14 residues. V lost 1 base, J lost 4 bases, and 8 bases lay in between. CDR1 and CDR2 from the germline V gene are LGHNA and YSLEER. This chain's CDR3 is CASSQAGSGNTIYF. Here the CDR3 DNA reads TGCGCCAGCAGCCAAGCAGGGTCCGGAAACACCATATATTTT.

V usage is TRBV6-6 and J usage is TRBJ2-6; D remains unclear. V was shortened by 8 bases and J by 2 bases, with 7 bases between the two germline ends. CDR3 length: 13 amino acids. Germline CDR1 and CDR2: MNHNY and SVGAGI (reference sequence). This chain's CDR3 is CASRIPGANVLTF. The CDR3 DNA reads as TGTGCCAGCCGTATCCCTGGGGCCAACGTCCTGACTTTC.